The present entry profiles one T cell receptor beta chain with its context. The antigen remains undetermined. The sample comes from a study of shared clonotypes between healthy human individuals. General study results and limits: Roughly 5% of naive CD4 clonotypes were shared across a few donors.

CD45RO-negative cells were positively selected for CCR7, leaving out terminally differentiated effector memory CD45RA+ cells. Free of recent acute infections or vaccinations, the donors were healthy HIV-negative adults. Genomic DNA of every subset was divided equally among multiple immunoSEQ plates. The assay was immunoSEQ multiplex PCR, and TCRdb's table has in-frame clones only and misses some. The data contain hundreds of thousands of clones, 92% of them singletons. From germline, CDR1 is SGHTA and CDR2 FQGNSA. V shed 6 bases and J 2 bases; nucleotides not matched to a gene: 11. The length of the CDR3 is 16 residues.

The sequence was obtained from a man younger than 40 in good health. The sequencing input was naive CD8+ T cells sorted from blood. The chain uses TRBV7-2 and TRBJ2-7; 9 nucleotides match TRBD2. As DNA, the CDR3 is TGTGCCAGCAGACAAAGCCCGCGGGAGGGCCCCTACGAGCAGTACTTC. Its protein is CASRQSPREGPYEQYF.